This T cell receptor (beta chain) is drawn from a study of shared clonotypes between healthy human individuals. On the study more broadly: The composition of the donors was a couple of women and a few men aged 18 to 49. A donor's plate count was three for CD4 naive and three for CD4 memory; CD8 naive had two and CD8 memory one.

Study conclusions and caveats: Expectations were that clonotype sharing among donors would be affected by sequencing depth.

As regards this clone: Its antigen is not known.

Naive CD4+ cells were CD45RA-selected; the remaining cells were memory. This CDR3 has 18 residues. V was clipped by 4 bases and J by 2 bases, with 22 bases between them. In germline, CDR1 is SGHTS, CDR2 YDEGEE. Profiled with immunoSEQ multiplex PCR; TCRdb holds only in-frame clones, not every one. The data hold hundreds of thousands of clones, with around 67% observed a single time. The chain links TRBV5-8 to TRBJ1-5; no definite D call. Sequences were obtained from memory CD4+ T cells sorted from blood. The subset here: CD45RA-negative fraction. The source is a man aged 25 to 40 in good health. CDR3 bases: TGTGCCAGCAGCGACTCTATTTACCCGGGAGTAGGCAATCAGCCCCAGCATTTT. Translation gives CASSDSIYPGVGNQPQHF.